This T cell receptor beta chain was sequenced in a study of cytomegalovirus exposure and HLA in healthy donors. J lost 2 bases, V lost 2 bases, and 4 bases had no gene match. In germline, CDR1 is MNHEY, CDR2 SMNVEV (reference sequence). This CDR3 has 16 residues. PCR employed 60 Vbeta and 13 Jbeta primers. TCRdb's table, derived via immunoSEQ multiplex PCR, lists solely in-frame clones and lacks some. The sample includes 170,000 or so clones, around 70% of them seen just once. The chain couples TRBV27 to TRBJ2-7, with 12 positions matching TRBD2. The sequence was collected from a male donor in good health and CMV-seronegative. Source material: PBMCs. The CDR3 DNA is TGTGCCAGCAGTTTAAGACTAGCGGGAGTCGCCTACGAGCAGTACTTC. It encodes CASSLRLAGVAYEQYF.